The sequence of this TCR beta chain was determined in a study of liver allograft versus peripheral blood T cells. Study-level information: Repertoires from peripheral blood of liver transplant recipients were compared with those inside their transplanted livers.

From the reads, TCRdb called clonotypes with MiXCR, one entry per CDR3 protein. The sample consists of 10,000 to 15,000 distinct CDR3 sequences, approximately 30% of them appearing once. Study-level findings and limits: Repertoires of T cell receptors in liver allografts reportedly differed from peripheral blood repertoires.

About this clonotype itself: Its antigen is undetermined.

The receptor was derived from a human patient who had a liver transplant. Some T cells may be supplied by the graft donor.

The CDR3 protein is CASARRGGITEAFF. The CDR3 bases are TGTGCCAGCGCGAGACGAGGGGGGATCACTGAAGCTTTCTTT. The J gene is TRBJ1-1, the V gene TRBV5-6; the D gene is possibly TRBD1 (6 bases). Looked up from germline, CDR1 is SGHDT and CDR2 is YYEEEE. This CDR3 has 14 residues. V was clipped by 7 bases and J by 4 bases, with 17 bases between them. Full variable domain (remainder filled in from reference TRBV5-6 and TRBJ1-1): DAGVTQSPTHLIKTRGQQVTLRCSPKSGHDTVSWYQQALGQGPQFIFQYYEEEERQRGNFPDRFSGHQFPNYSSELNVNALLLGDSALYLCASARRGGITEAFFGQGTRLTVV.